This T cell receptor (beta chain) was observed in a study of blood T cell repertoires in COVID-19. Germline V gene lookup returns CDR1 MNHEY and CDR2 SVGAGI. The CDR3 sequence is 14 residues long. After removal of 5 bases from V and 5 bases from J, the junction contained 7 bases not matched to a gene. Original processing notes: Cell counts per sample came from amplifying reference gene primers. Sequencing was performed with immunoSEQ multiplex PCR; in TCRdb, only in-frame clones are kept and a portion is missing. That table furnishes V, J and clone size, whereas the DNA furnished D and trimming. This table holds 110,000 or so clones, roughly four fifths found once. This clone has only one observation.

The clonotype originates from a human donor in a cohort sampled during active COVID-19. The genes are TRBV6-5 and TRBJ2-7, with 9 bases fitting TRBD1. What was sequenced was peripheral blood. CDR3 coding DNA: TGTGCCAGCAGTCGCCGGGACAGGGTAGACGAGCAGTACTTC. It translates to CASSRRDRVDEQYF.